A selection of T cell receptor beta chains follows, all from one sample in a study of CD8 T cells in Susac syndrome. TCRdb reanalysed the immunoSEQ multiplex PCR reads using MiXCR and keeps one entry per CDR3 protein. The data show 130,000 or so distinct CDR3 sequences, with about 93% seen just once and about 0.28% held by the top ten. The source material was CD8+ T cells from PBMCs. These receptors were taken from a human donor with Susac syndrome. The CDR3 runs from the conserved cysteine through the conserved F or W. The D gene is left open where the match is weak. Only part of the rows carry a size: once, few, many, or a class if the clone is expanded.

V gene	clone size	D gene	J gene	CDR3 DNA	CDR3 protein
TRBV25-1	once	TRBD1	TRBJ1-1	TGTGCCAGCTCTAGACAGGGTCCCGTGGAACGCACTGAAGCTTTCTTT	CASSRQGPVERTEAFF
TRBV12-5	-	-	TRBJ2-1	TGTGCTAGTGGTGTCGGGACGGCTAACAATGAGCAGTTCTTC	CASGVGTANNEQFF
TRBV19	-	-	TRBJ1-2	TGTGCCAGTAGTCTCGGGAGCCACTATGGCTACACCTTC	CASSLGSHYGYTF
TRBV29-1	-	TRBD1	TRBJ1-2	TGCAGCGTGGAGGGACAGGGGAACTTGGGCTATGGCTACACCTTC	CSVEGQGNLGYGYTF
TRBV5-6	-	-	TRBJ1-2	TGTGCCAGCAGCACTGGACTAATGAAGGGCTACACCTTC	CASSTGLMKGYTF
TRBV9	-	-	TRBJ2-2	TGTGCCAGCAGCCCCGGGACAACGCTCACATCGAACACCGGGGAGCTGTTTTTT	CASSPGTTLTSNTGELFF
TRBV30	-	TRBD1	TRBJ2-3	TGTGCCTGGGGAGAGGGGGCGCAAACAGATACGCAGTATTTT	CAWGEGAQTDTQYF
TRBV12-3/TRBV12-4	-	-	TRBJ1-2	TGTGCCAGCAGTTTAGAACAGGCCAACTATGGCTACACCTTC	CASSLEQANYGYTF
TRBV7-9	-	-	TRBJ2-7	TGTGCCAGCAGCTTAGGGACACTAGGTGACGAGCAGTACTTC	CASSLGTLGDEQYF
TRBV12-3/TRBV12-4	-	TRBD1	TRBJ2-7	TGTGCCAGCAGTCTATTCAAGACAGGGGGCCGATACGAGCAGTACTTC	CASSLFKTGGRYEQYF
TRBV29-1	-	-	TRBJ1-1	TGCAGCGTTGGATTTCCCGGGACACCGAACACTGAAGCTTTCTTT	CSVGFPGTPNTEAFF
TRBV19	-	-	TRBJ1-2	TGTGCCAGTAGCTTTGTGGAGGGGTTCGGTGGTTATGGCTACACCTTC	CASSFVEGFGGYGYTF
TRBV29-1	once	-	TRBJ1-2	TGCAGCGCGAAACAGGGCAGGGAAGGCTACACCTTC	CSAKQGREGYTF
TRBV29-1	-	TRBD2	TRBJ2-1	TGCAGCGCGGCTAGCGGGGGGGCTCATGAGCAGTTCTTC	CSAASGGAHEQFF
TRBV30	-	-	TRBJ2-1	TGTGCCTGGAGGACGACTGCGCGGGGAGTCGATGAGCAGTTCTTC	CAWRTTARGVDEQFF
TRBV7-2	-	-	TRBJ2-7	TGTGCCAGCAGCTCCCCTCGGGATGGGGTGATTTCCTACGAGCAGTACTTC	CASSSPRDGVISYEQYF
TRBV3-1	once	TRBD2	TRBJ2-1	TGTGCCAGCAGCCAAGAACTAGCGGGGTCTGGGGAGCAGTTCTTC	CASSQELAGSGEQFF
TRBV9	-	-	TRBJ1-2	TGTGCCAGCAGCCCTTACATTGGGGGAAACTATGGCTACACCTTC	CASSPYIGGNYGYTF
TRBV9	once	TRBD1	TRBJ2-5	TGTGCCAGCAGCCCCCCCCGGGACAGGATTCAAGAGACCCAGTACTTC	CASSPPRDRIQETQYF
TRBV29-1	-	TRBD1	TRBJ1-2	TGCAGCGTTAACAGGGGATGGGGGATAACGAATGGCTACACCTTC	CSVNRGWGITNGYTF
TRBV6-2/TRBV6-3	-	-	TRBJ1-2	TGTGCCAGCAGTTACGTCGGCTTCTATGGCTACACCTTC	CASSYVGFYGYTF
TRBV12-3/TRBV12-4	-	-	TRBJ1-6	TGTGCCAGCAGTTTTATGGGGAAGAATTCACCCCTCCACTTT	CASSFMGKNSPLHF
TRBV11-2	-	TRBD2	TRBJ2-2	TGTGCCAGCAGCTTTACGGGGGGGTACACCGGGGAGCTGTTTTTT	CASSFTGGYTGELFF
TRBV6-2/TRBV6-3	-	-	TRBJ2-4	TGTGCCAGCAGTCCCCGGGACATCCTAGCCAAAAACATTCAGTACTTC	CASSPRDILAKNIQYF
TRBV7-9	-	-	TRBJ1-5	TGTGCCAGCAGCTCCACGGGATCTGGTCAGCCCCAGCATTTT	CASSSTGSGQPQHF
TRBV2	-	TRBD1	TRBJ2-1	TGTGCCAGCAGCTCCGACAGGGAGATATACAATGAGCAGTTCTTC	CASSSDREIYNEQFF
TRBV6-4	-	-	TRBJ2-2	TGTGCCAGCAGTGAGAGGGACACCGGGGAGCTGTTTTTT	CASSERDTGELFF
TRBV3-1	-	-	TRBJ2-3	TGTGCCAGCAGCCAAGGACCCCAGCCAGGCCCCCACGATACGCAGTATTTT	CASSQGPQPGPHDTQYF
TRBV5-1	-	TRBD1	TRBJ1-4	TGCGCCAGCAGCCATGGGACAGGGGAACTGTTTTTT	CASSHGTGELFF
TRBV2	-	-	TRBJ1-1	TGTGCCATCCATCGCCCGGCGGACACTGAAGCTTTCTTT	CAIHRPADTEAFF
TRBV7-9	once	-	TRBJ1-2	TGTGCCAGCAGTTTACCTACTGGGGGGCGTAACTATGGCTACACCTTC	CASSLPTGGRNYGYTF
TRBV2	-	-	TRBJ2-1	TGTGCCAGCAGTCCGGGGATGGACGGTGAGCAGTTCTTC	CASSPGMDGEQFF
TRBV20-1	once	-	TRBJ1-1	TGCATCATCTTCGACAGAAGGAACACTGAAGCTTTCTTT	CIIFDRRNTEAFF
TRBV4-1	-	-	TRBJ2-1	TGCGCCAGCAGCCCGGGGACACCCCCTCGGGAGTTCTTC	CASSPGTPPREFF
TRBV18	-	-	TRBJ2-3	TGTGCCAGCTCACCACCGGCTAGCGCCTCTAGCACAGATACGCAGTATTTT	CASSPPASASSTDTQYF
TRBV7-9	-	-	TRBJ2-7	TGTGCCAGCAGCTCCCCCACCAGTGGGGACGAGCAGTACTTC	CASSSPTSGDEQYF